Listed here are 10 T cell receptor beta chains from one sample, sequenced in a study of blood T cell repertoires in COVID-19. The table came from immunoSEQ multiplex PCR; TCRdb's copy has only in-frame clones and leaves some out. The sample comprises just over 300,000 clones, roughly nine tenths of which are singletons, and around 1.9% rests with the top ten. Material: peripheral blood. The origin of the receptors is a woman aged 25 to 39 with COVID-19, enrolled during active disease.

The chain employs TRBV25-1 and TRBJ1-2; 9 bases fit TRBD1. Trimming cost V 6 bases and J 4 bases; bases outside gene matches: 9. This CDR3 spans 15 amino acids. Per the germline V gene, CDR1 is MGHDK and CDR2 is SYGVNS. The CDR3 DNA reads TGTGCCAGCAGCGGGGGACAGGGTCTCTTCTATGGCTACACCTTC. It is translated as CASSGGQGLFYGYTF.

This chain connects TRBV10-2 to TRBJ2-7; D unresolved. The V and J ends lost 2 bases and 6 bases respectively, with 5 bases between them. Germline loops: CDR1 WSHSY, CDR2 SAAADI. CDR3 length equals 11 residues. Here the CDR3 reads CASSETSEQYV. As DNA, the CDR3 is TGCGCCAGCAGTGAGACGAGCGAGCAGTACGTC.

This chain connects TRBV5-1 to TRBJ2-5; 7 nucleotides align to TRBD1. There are 13 residues in the CDR3. CDR1 and CDR2 (germline): SGHRS, YFSETQ. After removal of 4 bases from V and 4 bases from J, the junction contained 4 bases not matched to a gene. The CDR3 DNA reads as TGCGCCAGCAGCCCGGACAGGCGAGAGACCCAGTACTTC. Encoded protein: CASSPDRRETQYF.

The V call is TRBV9, the J call TRBJ1-2; D may be TRBD1 (6 bases). Trimming took off 3 bases at V and 7 bases at J, with 16 bases between the two ends. Germline V gene data show CDR1 as SGDLS and CDR2 as YYNGEE. The CDR3 length is 14 residues. CDR3 in amino acids: CASSADLGASGYTF. The CDR3 nucleotides are TGTGCCAGCAGCGCCGATTTGGGGGCGAGTGGCTACACCTTC.

V is TRBV20-1 and J is TRBJ2-3; 9 bases agree with TRBD2. V lost 3 bases, J lost 2 bases, and 15 bases stayed unmatched. Germline V CDR1 and CDR2: DFQATT, SNEGSKA (reference sequence). This CDR3 has 18 residues. The CDR3 bases are TGCAGTGCTAGTTCCGTCCGGGTGCGGGGGGGCCCCACAGATACGCAGTATTTT. It encodes CSASSVRVRGGPTDTQYF.

The chain uses TRBV9 and TRBJ2-2, with 7 bases that match TRBD2. The V gene's germline CDR1 is SGDLS and CDR2 YYNGEE. CDR3 size: 16 residues. The trim removed 5 bases at V and 0 bases at J, leaving 7 bases unmatched. CDR3 residues: CASSWGGSPNTGELFF. The DNA of the CDR3 is TGTGCCAGCAGTTGGGGGGGGAGCCCGAACACCGGGGAGCTGTTTTTT.

This rearrangement joins TRBV5-6 to TRBJ1-5; D remains ambiguous. The CDR3 contains 14 residues. Looked up from germline, CDR1 is SGHDT and CDR2 is YYEEEE. Trimming took 0 bases from V and 1 from J, leaving 5 bases between them. The CDR3 nucleotides read TGTGCCAGCAGCTTGGCCGGGAGCAATCAGCCCCAGCATTTT. The encoded protein is CASSLAGSNQPQHF.

The chain combines TRBV5-1 with TRBJ1-5; a possible D gene is TRBD1 (5 bases). The V gene's germline CDR1 is SGHRS and CDR2 YFSETQ. The CDR3 totals 13 residues. V was cut by 2 bases and J by 5 bases, with 8 bases left in between. This CDR3 is CASSFGGDQPQHF. The CDR3 DNA follows: TGCGCCAGCAGCTTCGGGGGGGATCAGCCCCAGCATTTT.

CDR3 bases: TGTGCCAGCAGCCAAAAAGCCATAAGAAACACCGGGGAGCTGTTTTTT. Translated, it gives CASSQKAIRNTGELFF. V and J are TRBV7-9 and TRBJ2-2; D not resolved. Germline values: CDR1 SEHNR, CDR2 FQNEAQ (reference sequence). Trimming took 5 bases from V and 2 from J, leaving 15 bases between them. The CDR3 consists of 16 residues.

The chain recombines TRBV28 with TRBJ2-1, with TRBD1 matching over 10 bases. There are 14 residues in the CDR3. The junction had 5 bases not matched to a gene; V was cut back by 6 bases and J by 6 bases. The V gene's germline CDR1 is MDHEN and CDR2 SYDVKM. In DNA form, the CDR3 reads TGTGCCAGCAGCCTCCGGGACAGGGGCAATGAGCAGTTCTTC. It codes for CASSLRDRGNEQFF.